The clone carrying this T cell receptor beta chain has only one observation. Trimming removed 0 bases at V and 9 bases at J, with 20 bases between. The CDR3 loop spans 16 amino acids. The data were produced by immunoSEQ multiplex PCR, yet TCRdb's version contains in-frame clones alone and is incomplete. The repertoire holds 85,000 to 100,000 clones, with approximately 91% as singletons. Thawed, overnight-rested PBMC were stained with GMM-loaded CD1B tetramer, viability dye and anti-CD3, then sorted. The CD1B tetramers carried C32 glucose monomycolate purified from Rhodococcus equi. The sample belongs to a study of T cells in tuberculosis.

The genes are TRBV23-1 and TRBJ2-5; no clear D. TRBV23-1 is flagged as an ORF with uncertain function. The sequencing input was CD1b-GMM tetramer-negative cells sorted from PBMCs. The sequence came from an adult woman with latent tuberculosis. DNA of the CDR3: TGCGCCAGCAGTCAATCGTGTGTGCTGGGTGCCGAGGCCCAGTACTTC. This encodes CASSQSCVLGAEAQYF.